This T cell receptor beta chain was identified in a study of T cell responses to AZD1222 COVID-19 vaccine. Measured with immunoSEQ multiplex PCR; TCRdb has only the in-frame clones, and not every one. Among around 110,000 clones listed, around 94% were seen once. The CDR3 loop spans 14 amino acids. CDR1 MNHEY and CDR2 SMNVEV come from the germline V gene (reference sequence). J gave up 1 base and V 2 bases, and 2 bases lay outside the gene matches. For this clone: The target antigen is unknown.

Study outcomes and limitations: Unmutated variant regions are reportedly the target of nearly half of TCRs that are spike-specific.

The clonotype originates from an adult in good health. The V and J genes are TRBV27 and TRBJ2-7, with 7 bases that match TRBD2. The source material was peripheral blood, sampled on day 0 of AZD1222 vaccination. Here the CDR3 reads CASSLLGGSYEQYF. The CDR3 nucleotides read TGTGCCAGCAGTTTACTGGGGGGGTCCTACGAGCAGTACTTC.